The TCR beta chain under discussion was sequenced for a study of response to subunit inactivated influenza vaccine. Study-level results: The authors suggested that few new T cells are recruited per seasonal influenza vaccination.

MiXCR, applied by TCRdb to the RT-PCR reads, yields one record per CDR3 protein. There are a few hundred thousand distinct CDR3 sequences in the sample; around 7.7% occur only once, and over 10% lies in the top ten. V lost 5 bases and J lost 12; bases outside the gene matches: 14. The germline CDR1 and CDR2 sequences are SEHNR and FQNEAQ (reference sequence). CDR3 length: 15 residues. This clonotype was recorded at least ten times. Its antigen remains unknown. The gene calls are TRBV7-9 and TRBJ2-1; 9 bases are a match to TRBD2. The sequence was obtained from a man in his fifties or sixties who received an inactivated influenza vaccine. The sequenced sample was PBMCs from blood, obtained about 23 months after vaccination. CDR3: CASSPRGPSGEMQFF. CDR3 bases: TGTGCCAGCAGCCCCCGCGGTCCTAGCGGGGAGATGCAGTTCTTC.